This T cell receptor beta chain derives from a study of T cells in Graves' hyperthyroidism and ophthalmopathy. Many counts were recorded for this clonotype. TCR beta CDR3 sequences were amplified from RNA transcripts. HTBI primers were the set used in a first-round RT-PCR of the TCR CDR3. TCRdb processed the multiplex PCR reads anew with MiXCR; each CDR3 protein has one entry. The table records over 400,000 distinct CDR3 sequences, around a fifth of them present only once. This CDR3 region has 15 residues. Trimming removed 6 bases from V and 4 bases from J; junction bases left unmatched: 10. The source of this sequence is a woman in her seventies with Graves' ophthalmopathy. J is TRBJ1-1 and V is TRBV12-3 or TRBV12-4, with 8 positions matching TRBD1. Material for sequencing was blood. CDR3 amino acids: CASRRQGARGTEAFF. Here the CDR3 DNA reads TGTGCCAGCAGGCGCCAGGGGGCAAGGGGCACTGAAGCTTTCTTT.